The table lists the clone carrying this TCR beta chain with a few counts. The data belong to a study of shared clonotypes between healthy human individuals. V lost 1 base to trimming and J lost 5 bases; unmatched junction nucleotides: 10. This CDR3 contains 16 residues. Per germline, CDR1 SGHTA and CDR2 FQGNSA. Repertoires were generated with immunoSEQ multiplex PCR, while TCRdb's copy carries only in-frame clones and drops some. In the table there are a few hundred thousand clones, around 72% of which are singletons. What was sequenced was memory CD4+ T cells sorted from blood. Subset specified: CD45RA-negative fraction. The clonotype originates from a man between 25 and 39 years old in good health. The chain combines TRBV7-2 with TRBJ2-7; 8 bases are shared with TRBD1. This CDR3 reads CASSLVGTGGIHEQYF. Here the CDR3 DNA reads TGTGCCAGCAGCTTAGTCGGGACAGGAGGGATCCACGAGCAGTACTTC.